Described below is a single T cell receptor beta chain sequence and its context. Its specificity is unknown. This CDR3 is 15 amino acids long. The ends lost 3 bases at V and 9 bases at J; junction bases unmatched: 7. The germline gives CDR1 SGHRS, CDR2 YFSETQ. Combining a sample-barcoded 5' primer with a J-beta primer mix, a second PCR ran for roughly 6 to 11 cycles. TCRdb re-called the 5' RACE reads with MiXCR, one entry per CDR3 protein. This sample has around 580,000 distinct CDR3 sequences, with 40% to 50% found just once. The data were obtained in a study of blood T cells in healthy people across ages. Study conclusions and caveats: The diversity estimates, figures obtained from one million T cells, were considered underestimates. The lack of PBMC sorting stopped any conclusive naive versus antigen-experienced comparison.

Total RNA, at least 6 micrograms per sample, was extracted from PBMCs. The sample comprised blood. The chain links TRBV5-1 to TRBJ2-1, with 12 bases fitting TRBD2. This receptor was identified in a man older than 75 in good health. As DNA, the CDR3 is TGCGCCAGCAGCTCTGGACTAGCGGGGTCCTCTGAGCAGTTCTTC. It codes for CASSSGLAGSSEQFF.